One sample yielded the 25 T cell receptor beta chains listed below, sequenced in a study of CD8 T cells in ankylosing spondylitis. General study results and limits: One TCR beta motif, made up of about 8 highly homologous variants, appeared characteristic of ankylosing spondylitis blood.

Their specific antigens are unknown. TCRdb called the 5' RACE reads again in MiXCR, with one record for every CDR3 protein. Of more than 500,000 distinct CDR3 sequences listed, roughly 5% are singletons. Specimen: blood, either unsorted or a sorted T cell fraction (not recorded which). The receptors come from a male donor with ankylosing spondylitis.

The V call is TRBV19, the J call TRBJ1-5, with D uncertain. Trimming left V 8 bases short and J 3 bases short, with 8 bases between. CDR1 is LNHDA, CDR2 SQIVND, per germline (reference sequence). This CDR3 is 12 amino acids long. CDR3 nucleotides: TGTGCCAGTCAGTGGCCCAATCAGCCCCAGCATTTT. Encoded protein: CASQWPNQPQHF.

At least ten counts were recorded for this clonotype. The V and J genes are TRBV5-1 and TRBJ2-3; TRBD1 matches at 9 bases. J gave up 3 bases and V 0 bases, and 11 bases lay outside the gene matches. This CDR3 is built from 18 residues. Germline V gene sequence: CDR1 SGHRS, CDR2 YFSETQ. The CDR3 here is CASSLAGTGRGGTDTQYF. CDR3 nucleotide sequence: TGCGCCAGCAGCTTGGCCGGGACAGGGCGCGGAGGGACAGATACGCAGTATTTT.

This clonotype was found many times. The rearrangement links TRBV28 to TRBJ1-4, with TRBD1 as a possible D gene (5 bases). The germline V and J ends were trimmed by 3 bases and 17 bases, with 13 bases remaining between them. The germline V gene has CDR1 MDHEN and CDR2 SYDVKM. The CDR3 length is 11 residues. DNA of the CDR3: TGTGCCAGCAGTTTGCTCGGGACCATCTTTTTT. Translating it yields CASSLLGTIFF. The whole variable domain, filled in from reference TRBV28 and TRBJ1-4, reads DVKVTQSSRYLVKRTGEKVFLECVQDMDHENMFWYRQDPGLGLRLIYFSYDVKMKEKGDIPEGYSVSREKKERFSLILESASTNQTSMYLCASSLLGTIFFGSGTQLSVL.

The chain joins TRBV5-1 to TRBJ2-7, with 9 bases that match TRBD1. The V and J ends lost 7 bases and 5 bases, in that order; junction bases with no gene match: 7. Germline V gene sequence: CDR1 SGHRS, CDR2 YFSETQ. This CDR3 has 13 residues. The CDR3 loop is CASQYTGGHEQYF. The CDR3 DNA follows: TGCGCCAGCCAATATACAGGGGGCCACGAGCAGTACTTC.

The chain is built from TRBV7-8 and TRBJ2-1, with 8 bases aligning to TRBD2. The CDR3 consists of 16 residues. With 4 bases clipped from V and 0 bases from J, the junction kept 5 bases outside the gene matches. The V gene's germline CDR1 is SGHVS and CDR2 FQNEAQ. The CDR3 bases are TGTGCCAGCAGCTCCCCACTAGCGGACTCCTACAATGAGCAGTTCTTC. It is translated as CASSSPLADSYNEQFF.

At least ten counts were recorded for this clonotype. The V gene is TRBV20-1, the J gene TRBJ2-7, with 12 bases fitting TRBD2. With V trimmed by 6 bases and J by 0 bases, 3 bases remained unmatched. There are 14 residues in the CDR3. Germline CDR1 DFQATT, CDR2 SNEGSKA (reference sequence). The CDR3 is CSAGTSGFSYEQYF. In DNA form, the CDR3 reads TGCAGTGCCGGGACTAGCGGGTTCTCCTACGAGCAGTACTTC.

This clonotype was detected many times. This chain links TRBV5-1 with TRBJ2-1; TRBD2 matches 10 bases. The trim removed 2 bases at V and 9 bases at J, leaving 11 bases unmatched. The CDR3 loop spans 16 amino acids. CDR1 is SGHRS, CDR2 YFSETQ, per germline. The CDR3 loop reads CASSFLAGEQKGEQFF. The CDR3 DNA is TGCGCCAGCAGCTTCCTAGCGGGAGAGCAGAAAGGTGAGCAGTTCTTC.

This clonotype was observed a handful of times. The rearrangement uses TRBV30 and TRBJ1-2; the match to TRBD1 covers 7 bases. From germline, CDR1 is GTSNPN and CDR2 SVGIG (reference sequence). Losses at the gene ends were 4 bases for V and 2 bases for J; bases not matched to a gene: 7. The CDR3 spans 14 residues. CDR3 amino acids: CAWTRTGANYGYTF. The CDR3 DNA follows: TGTGCCTGGACTCGAACAGGGGCGAACTATGGCTACACCTTC.

This clonotype was seen repeatedly, ten times or more. The chain recombines TRBV7-2 with TRBJ1-6; no reliable D call. Trimming took 3 bases from V and 6 from J, leaving 9 bases between them. The germline V gene encodes CDR1 SGHTA and CDR2 FQGNSA. This CDR3 contains 14 residues. CDR3 sequence reads: CASSLRGINSPLHF. The CDR3 DNA reads as TGTGCCAGCAGCTTGAGAGGGATTAATTCACCCCTCCACTTT.

This clonotype was recorded at least ten times. The CDR3 region has the DNA TGTGCCAGCAGTTATCGGACACCCTATGGCTACACCTTC. It translates to CASSYRTPYGYTF. The V and J genes are TRBV6-2 or TRBV6-3 and TRBJ1-2; D is possibly TRBD1 (5 bases). Trimming took 3 bases from V and 4 from J, leaving 9 bases between them. CDR3 length equals 13 residues. CDR1 and CDR2 (germline): MNHEY, SVGEGT.

The rearrangement joins TRBV20-1 to TRBJ2-7; possible D gene TRBD1, 5 bases. This CDR3 spans 11 amino acids. Germline values: CDR1 DFQATT, CDR2 SNEGSKA (reference sequence). V shed 8 bases and J shed 3 bases, with 11 bases lying between them. In DNA form, the CDR3 reads TGCAGTACCCGGCAGGGCTACGAGCAGTACTTC. It yields the protein CSTRQGYEQYF.

This clonotype was found many times. The chain links TRBV7-6 to TRBJ2-1; D is unresolved. Germline CDR1 is SGHVS and CDR2 is FNYEAQ. The CDR3 extends over 14 amino acids. V gave up 4 bases and J gave up 5 bases, with 12 bases separating them. The CDR3 DNA sequence: TGTGCCAGCAGCTCCCTCAGGCAGGACAATGAGCAGTTCTTC. Translating gives CASSSLRQDNEQFF.

This clonotype was seen repeatedly, ten times or more. This rearrangement joins TRBV5-1 to TRBJ2-5; possibly TRBD1 for D (5 bases). V lost 0 bases and J lost 2, with 17 bases in between. The CDR3 has 17 amino acids. Per the germline V gene, CDR1 is SGHRS and CDR2 is YFSETQ. The CDR3 protein is CASSLDGAETLQETQYF. In nucleotides, the CDR3 is TGCGCCAGCAGCTTGGATGGGGCCGAGACATTACAAGAGACCCAGTACTTC.

This clonotype showed up many times. This chain joins TRBV7-3 and TRBJ2-4, with a possible D match to TRBD1 (5 bases). V was trimmed by 2 bases and J by 8 bases, leaving 16 bases between them. CDR3 length equals 15 residues. Germline CDR1 is SGHTA and CDR2 is FQGTGA. The CDR3 sequence: CASSLGGPRGDIQYF. In DNA form, the CDR3 reads TGTGCCAGCAGCTTAGGTGGCCCTAGGGGTGACATTCAGTACTTC. Complete variable domain (other parts from reference TRBV7-3 and TRBJ2-4): GAGVSQTPSNKVTEKGKYVELRCDPISGHTALYWYRQSLGQGPEFLIYFQGTGAADDSGLPNDRFFAVRPEGSVSTLKIQRTERGDSAVYLCASSLGGPRGDIQYFGAGTRLSVL.

This clonotype was detected a few times. The chain uses TRBV2 and TRBJ2-7, with 7 bases identical to TRBD2. The CDR3 extends over 13 amino acids. J was trimmed by 2 bases and V by 8 bases; bases with no gene match: 6. Germline V CDR1 and CDR2: SNHLY, FYNNEI. CDR3 DNA sequence: TGTGCCAGCGGGGGGGAAGGGGCCTACGAGCAGTACTTC. Amino acids: CASGGEGAYEQYF. Drawing the rest from reference TRBV2 and TRBJ2-7, the complete variable domain is EPEVTQTPSHQVTQMGQEVILRCVPISNHLYFYWYRQILGQKVEFLVSFYNNEISEKSEIFDDQFSVERPDGSNFTLKIRSTKLEDSAMYFCASGGEGAYEQYFGPGTRLTVT.

There are many counts of this clonotype. CDR3 residues: CSARPPGFRNTF. For the CDR3, the DNA is TGCAGTGCCAGACCTCCGGGGTTCCGAAACACCTTC. The chain links TRBV20-1 to TRBJ1-2; D not certain. V was cut by 6 bases and J by 12 bases, with 20 bases left in between. This CDR3 is 12 amino acids long. Germline values: CDR1 DFQATT, CDR2 SNEGSKA (reference sequence).

This clonotype was counted many times. The V gene is TRBV11-2, the J gene TRBJ2-3, with 12 positions matching TRBD2. Germline-derived CDR1 and CDR2 are SGHAT and FQNNGV. CDR3 length: 18 residues. V lost 3 bases to trimming and J lost 2 bases; unmatched junction nucleotides: 9. The CDR3 nucleotides are TGTGCCAGCAGCTTCCTCGCCACTAGCGGGGGGTTCACAGATACGCAGTATTTT. Protein product: CASSFLATSGGFTDTQYF.

The table lists this clonotype with many counts. This chain uses TRBV6-2 or TRBV6-3 with TRBJ2-3, with D maybe TRBD1 (5 bases). The V end was cut by 11 bases, the J end by 0 bases, with 15 bases between. The germline gives CDR1 MNHEY, CDR2 SVGEGT. The CDR3 contains 14 residues. This CDR3 is CAGGYRGSTDTQYF. The CDR3 DNA reads TGTGCCGGCGGTTATAGGGGTAGCACAGATACGCAGTATTTT.

This clonotype was found many times. V is TRBV20-1 and J is TRBJ2-1; the match to TRBD2 covers 9 bases. V trimming: 3 bases; J trimming: 5 bases; junction bases outside the gene matches: 5. This CDR3 is built from 14 residues. CDR1 is DFQATT and CDR2 is SNEGSKA in the germline V gene (reference sequence). In nucleotides, the CDR3 is TGCAGTGCTAGTAGCCTAGCGGGACACAATGAGCAGTTCTTC. It codes for CSASSLAGHNEQFF.

This clonotype was seen ten or more times. The CDR3: CATSEAGVGEQYF. As DNA, the CDR3 is TGTGCCACCAGTGAGGCGGGCGTGGGGGAGCAGTACTTC. The V and J genes are TRBV24-1 and TRBJ2-7; D is perhaps TRBD2 (5 bases). With 4 bases removed from V and 7 bases from J, the gap between germline ends came to 13 bases. Germline values: CDR1 KGHDR, CDR2 SFDVKD. This CDR3 is 13 amino acids long.

In this sample, this clonotype turned up many times. The chain combines TRBV20-1 with TRBJ1-2; D perhaps matches TRBD1 (6 bases). This CDR3 spans 13 amino acids. The V and J ends lost 4 bases and 0 bases respectively, with 9 bases between them. CDR1 and CDR2 from the germline V gene are DFQATT and SNEGSKA (reference sequence). The CDR3: CSATGTTNYGYTF. In DNA, the CDR3 is TGCAGTGCTACCGGGACAACTAACTATGGCTACACCTTC.

A few counts support this clonotype. The chain uses TRBV29-1 and TRBJ1-2; 8 bases line up with TRBD1. The CDR3 consists of 12 residues. Germline V gives CDR1 SQVTM, CDR2 ANQGSEA. The junction had 8 bases not matched to a gene; V was cut back by 7 bases and J by 7 bases. The CDR3 bases are TGCAGCGCCCCGACAGGGGTTGGTGGCTACACCTTC. It is translated as CSAPTGVGGYTF.

The gene calls are TRBV4-3 and TRBJ2-1; tentative D call: TRBD2 (6 bases). CDR1 and CDR2 from the germline V gene are LGHNA and YSLEER. The CDR3 runs 17 residues. Trimming removed 3 bases from V and 0 bases from J, with 15 bases in between. Here the CDR3 reads CASSHLTGLSSYNEQFF. The CDR3 DNA reads as TGCGCCAGCAGCCATCTGACGGGACTTAGCTCCTACAATGAGCAGTTCTTC.

This clonotype was recorded many times. The CDR3 coding sequence is TGTGCCAGCAGTTTCCGGGCAAACCCGAACACTGAAGCTTTCTTT. As protein: CASSFRANPNTEAFF. The gene calls are TRBV27 and TRBJ1-1; D is uncertain. CDR1 and CDR2 from the germline V gene are MNHEY and SMNVEV (reference sequence). V was cut by 3 bases and J by 1 base, with 12 bases left in between. The CDR3 has 15 residues.

This clonotype was counted ten times or more. The rearrangement joins TRBV24-1 to TRBJ2-3, with D unresolved. Germline CDR1 KGHDR, CDR2 SFDVKD. Trimming shortened V by 1 base and J by 3 bases, and 7 bases separated the two germline ends. The length of the CDR3 is 14 residues. This chain's CDR3 is CATSDLRGTDTQYF. As DNA, the CDR3 is TGTGCCACCAGTGATTTACGTGGGACAGATACGCAGTATTTT.